These 29 T cell receptor beta chains originate from one sample sequenced in a study of T-cell memory formation after mild COVID-19. Using its own MiXCR run on the 5' RACE reads, TCRdb lists one record per CDR3 protein. The sample lists some 210,000 distinct CDR3 sequences, 10% occurring once. The source material was PBMCs or a T cell subset sorted from them (not recorded which). The receptors were gathered from a young man who had mild COVID-19 (a few samples of this study predate the infection). Cell type and time point are not known.

This clonotype was counted a few times. The chain has TRBV7-9 and TRBJ1-2; TRBD1 is a possible D gene (5 bases). Germline assignment: CDR1 SEHNR and CDR2 FQNEAQ (reference sequence). Trimming took off 7 bases at V and 4 bases at J, with 19 bases between the two ends. The CDR3 covers 15 residues. The CDR3 region has the DNA TGTGCCAGCAAAGAGGACAATACCGGAAGCTATGGCTACACCTTC. Translated: CASKEDNTGSYGYTF.

This clonotype was seen a handful of times. CDR3 bases: TGTGCCAGCAGTTACTCGGGACAGCTTAATTCACCCCTCCACTTT. Translating gives CASSYSGQLNSPLHF. This chain links TRBV6-5 with TRBJ1-6; 7 positions match TRBD1. CDR1 MNHEY and CDR2 SVGAGI come from the germline V gene. This CDR3 region has 15 residues. Trimming cost V 0 bases and J 6 bases; bases outside gene matches: 2.

V usage is TRBV6-6 and J usage is TRBJ2-2; D might be TRBD1 or TRBD2, each matching 5 bases. Germline V gene lookup returns CDR1 MNHNY and CDR2 SVGAGI (reference sequence). The CDR3 sequence is 15 residues long. Between the trimmed V and J ends, which lost 1 base and 4 bases, there was a span of 10 bases. The CDR3: CASSYFGTSTGELFF. For the CDR3, the DNA is TGTGCCAGCAGTTACTTCGGGACGAGCACCGGGGAGCTGTTTTTT.

This clonotype was seen a handful of times. The chain carries TRBV5-1 and TRBJ2-7; 7 bases agree with TRBD1. V gave up 7 bases and J gave up 4 bases; unmatched junction bases: 14. The CDR3 is made up of 15 amino acids. CDR1 and CDR2 from the germline V gene are SGHRS and YFSETQ. Here the CDR3 DNA reads TGCGCCAGCGCCCTCTTCTACAGGGGAGAATACGAGCAGTACTTC. Its protein is CASALFYRGEYEQYF. The variable domain in full, completed from reference TRBV5-1 and TRBJ2-7, reads KAGVTQTPRYLIKTRGQQVTLSCSPISGHRSVSWYQQTPGQGLQFLFEYFSETQRNKGNFPGRFSGRQFSNSRSEMNVSTLELGDSALYLCASALFYRGEYEQYFGPGTRLTVT.

The chain couples TRBV12-3 or TRBV12-4 to TRBJ1-4, with 7 positions matching TRBD1. This CDR3 contains 14 residues. V lost 7 bases and J lost 4; bases outside the gene matches: 6. The CDR3 coding sequence is TGTGCCAGCACCCCGGGACAGTATAATGAAAAACTGTTTTTT. As protein: CASTPGQYNEKLFF.

This clonotype was picked up a small number of times. Germline is not matched at one junction end, which may reflect a read error. This chain links TRBV7-7 with TRBJ2-5; 7 bases are a match to TRBD2. The CDR3 contains 16 residues. Germline CDR1 is SSHAT and CDR2 is FNYEAQ (reference sequence). CDR3 coding DNA: TGTGCTAGCAGCCCGTTTGGGGAGGGTGGCGAAGAGACCCAGTACTTC. Residues: CASSPFGEGGEETQYF.

This clonotype has only a few counts. This rearrangement joins TRBV2 to TRBJ2-2; D unclear. Trimming took 6 bases from V and 4 from J, leaving 9 bases between them. The CDR3 is 13 amino acids. CDR1 is SNHLY and CDR2 is FYNNEI in the germline V gene. CDR3 in amino acids: CASSESSTGELFF. For the CDR3, the DNA is TGTGCCAGCAGCGAGTCATCCACCGGGGAGCTGTTTTTT.

This clonotype appeared a few times. This chain joins TRBV7-2 and TRBJ2-7, with D uncertain. Trimming pared 2 bases from V and 9 bases from J, leaving 11 bases between. Germline assignment: CDR1 SGHTA and CDR2 FQGNSA. This CDR3 has 12 residues. CDR3 DNA sequence: TGTGCCAGCAGCTTAATGGGCGGTCTGCAGTACTTC. The encoded protein is CASSLMGGLQYF.

In this sample, this clonotype turned up many times. For the CDR3, the DNA is TGCGCCAGCAGCCAAGTAGGGACTAGCTGGTACACCGGGGAGCTGTTTTTT. This encodes CASSQVGTSWYTGELFF. V gene TRBV4-1 combines with J gene TRBJ2-2; TRBD2 aligns across 9 bases. The CDR3 covers 17 residues. CDR1 MGHRA and CDR2 YSYEKL come from the germline V gene. V gave up 1 base and J gave up 3 bases; unmatched junction bases: 6.

This clonotype was picked up a small number of times. The chain uses TRBV7-6 and TRBJ2-1; the D gene is possibly TRBD2 (7 bases). Between the trimmed V and J ends, which lost 5 bases and 2 bases, there was a span of 16 bases. CDR3 length equals 16 residues. Per germline, CDR1 SGHVS and CDR2 FNYEAQ. CDR3 in amino acids: CASSSIIGGAYNEQFF. The DNA of the CDR3 is TGTGCCAGCAGCAGTATTATAGGGGGGGCCTACAATGAGCAGTTCTTC.

The chain is built from TRBV4-2 and TRBJ1-3; the D gene is possibly TRBD1 (5 bases). This CDR3 has 16 residues. Trimming removed 0 bases from V and 2 bases from J, with 11 bases in between. Germline lookup yields CDR1 LGHNA and CDR2 YNFKEQ. CDR3 coding DNA: TGTGCCAGCAGCCAAGATCGGGGCTCACCTGGAAACACCATATATTTT. This codes for CASSQDRGSPGNTIYF.

The CDR3 sequence is CASSLGTEGGEQFF. CDR3 nucleotide sequence: TGTGCCAGCAGCTTGGGGACAGAAGGGGGTGAGCAGTTCTTC. The rearrangement uses TRBV5-5 and TRBJ2-1; tentative D call: TRBD1 (6 bases). V was trimmed by 0 bases and J by 9 bases, leaving 13 bases between them. The CDR3 has 14 amino acids. Germline CDR1 reads SGHKS; CDR2 reads YYEKEE (reference sequence).

A few counts support this clonotype. V gene TRBV11-3 combines with J gene TRBJ2-3; D unresolved. The germline V and J ends were trimmed by 1 base and 5 bases, with 13 bases remaining between them. This CDR3 is 15 amino acids long. From germline, CDR1 is SGHNT and CDR2 YENEEA. Here the CDR3 reads CASSLAAADGDTQYF. In DNA, the CDR3 is TGTGCCAGCAGCTTAGCGGCCGCCGATGGAGATACGCAGTATTTT.

This rearrangement joins TRBV14 to TRBJ2-5, with TRBD1 as a possible D gene (5 bases). The CDR3 extends over 12 amino acids. Looked up from germline, CDR1 is SGHDN and CDR2 is FVKESK. Trimming took off 6 bases at V and 5 bases at J, with 10 bases between the two ends. CDR3 in DNA: TGTGCCAGCAGTCAAAACAGGGAGACCCAGTACTTC. Residues: CASSQNRETQYF. Full variable domain (missing parts from reference TRBV14 and TRBJ2-5): EAGVTQFPSHSVIEKGQTVTLRCDPISGHDNLYWYRRVMGKEIKFLLHFVKESKQDESGMPNNRFLAERTGGTYSTLKVQPAELEDSGVYFCASSQNRETQYFGPGTRLLVL.

This clonotype was counted many times. CDR3 DNA: TGCGCCAGCAGCTTGGGGGTTTATGATTCACCCCTCCACTTT. It yields the protein CASSLGVYDSPLHF. This chain links TRBV5-1 with TRBJ1-6; D not resolved. Germline assignment: CDR1 SGHRS and CDR2 YFSETQ. This CDR3 spans 14 amino acids. The germline V and J ends were trimmed by 0 bases and 8 bases, with 9 bases remaining between them.

This clonotype was seen a handful of times. The V call is TRBV4-3, the J call TRBJ2-7; D perhaps matches TRBD1 (6 bases). Trimming removed 1 base at V and 4 bases at J, with 14 bases between. CDR3 length: 15 residues. The germline CDR1 and CDR2 sequences are LGHNA and YSLEER. The CDR3 DNA reads TGCGCCAGCAGCCAAGTGGACAGTCAGAATTACGAGCAGTACTTC. Translating gives CASSQVDSQNYEQYF.

This clonotype has more than one count but fewer than ten. The chain carries TRBV29-1 and TRBJ2-3, with D uncertain. V lost 0 bases and J 0 bases, leaving 1 base between the germline ends. CDR1 and CDR2 from the germline V gene are SQVTM and ANQGSEA. This CDR3 comprises 12 residues. This CDR3 reads CSVEDSTDTQYF. Here the CDR3 DNA reads TGCAGCGTTGAAGACAGCACAGATACGCAGTATTTT.

This clonotype was picked up a small number of times. The J gene is TRBJ1-4, the V gene TRBV4-3, with 9 positions matching TRBD1. Germline values: CDR1 LGHNA, CDR2 YSLEER. Trimming at V came to 1 base and at J to 7 bases, leaving 10 bases not matched to a gene. This CDR3 has 17 amino acids. The CDR3 is CASSQVNRGPWGEKLFF. The CDR3 nucleotides read TGCGCCAGCAGCCAAGTCAACAGGGGGCCGTGGGGTGAAAAACTGTTTTTT.

The chain recombines TRBV10-3 with TRBJ1-5, with a weak D call TRBD1 (6 bases). Trimming removed 7 bases at V and 4 bases at J, with 17 bases between. The length of the CDR3 is 15 residues. Germline V gene lookup returns CDR1 ENHRY and CDR2 SYGVKD. The CDR3 DNA is TGTGCCATCAAGGCAGGGGCGAACCTAAATCAGCCCCAGCATTTT. Translating gives CAIKAGANLNQPQHF.

This clonotype was observed a few times. The chain employs TRBV27 and TRBJ2-3; tentative D call: TRBD2 (5 bases). The CDR3 covers 15 residues. Germline CDR1 is MNHEY and CDR2 is SMNVEV (reference sequence). V was pared by 3 bases and J by 2 bases, with 12 bases between. The CDR3 spells CASSFRGIVTDTQYF. CDR3 in DNA: TGTGCCAGCAGTTTTCGGGGAATTGTCACAGATACGCAGTATTTT.

The chain employs TRBV11-2 and TRBJ2-3; D not certain. This CDR3 spans 15 amino acids. The germline CDR1 and CDR2 sequences are SGHAT and FQNNGV. Trimming took 1 base from V and 0 from J, leaving 8 bases between them. The CDR3 loop is CASSLGWGSTDTQYF. CDR3 DNA: TGTGCCAGCAGCTTAGGTTGGGGTAGCACAGATACGCAGTATTTT.

The chain uses TRBV28 and TRBJ2-7, with 7 bases fitting TRBD1. The CDR3 sequence is 13 residues long. With 8 bases clipped from V and 4 bases from J, the junction kept 8 bases outside the gene matches. Germline V gene sequence: CDR1 MDHEN, CDR2 SYDVKM. The CDR3 here is CASEGANSYEQYV. CDR3 DNA: TGTGCCAGCGAGGGGGCGAACAGTTACGAGCAGTACGTC.

This clonotype has just a few counts. V gene TRBV12-3 or TRBV12-4 combines with J gene TRBJ2-3, with no clear D. The CDR3 covers 14 residues. Deletions cut 3 bases from V and 3 bases from J, with 10 bases between. The CDR3 DNA follows: TGTGCCAGCAGTTTGCAGCTAGTTACAGATACGCAGTATTTT. It specifies CASSLQLVTDTQYF.

This clonotype was seen more than once but under ten times. The chain joins TRBV7-2 to TRBJ1-5, with TRBD1 as a possible D gene (5 bases). V lost 1 base, J lost 7 bases, and 14 bases lay in between. Germline V gene data show CDR1 as SGHTA and CDR2 as FQGNSA. The CDR3 has 15 amino acids. As DNA, the CDR3 is TGTGCCAGCAGCTTAGGAGGGACGATGGGACAGCCCCAGCATTTT. Protein: CASSLGGTMGQPQHF. Using reference TRBV7-2 and TRBJ1-5 for the parts outside the CDR3, the full variable domain is GAGVSQSPSNKVTEKGKDVELRCDPISGHTALYWYRQSLGQGLEFLIYFQGNSAPDKSGLPSDRFSAERTGGSVSTLTIQRTQQEDSAVYLCASSLGGTMGQPQHFGDGTRLSIL.

The chain links TRBV25-1 to TRBJ2-7; D is perhaps TRBD2 (5 bases). The ends were cut back, 2 bases at V and 7 bases at J, with 15 bases in the middle. CDR3 length equals 14 residues. Germline V gives CDR1 MGHDK, CDR2 SYGVNS. DNA of the CDR3: TGTGCCAGCAGTGAACGGCTGGCAGGCGGGGAGCAGTACTTC. Its translation is CASSERLAGGEQYF.

There are a few counts of this clonotype. The chain combines TRBV6-5 with TRBJ2-1; 14 bases are a match to TRBD2. Germline V CDR1 and CDR2: MNHEY, SVGAGI. The V gene end was trimmed by 4 bases and the J gene end by 9 bases; junction bases not matched to a gene: 5. This CDR3 has 15 residues. In DNA form, the CDR3 reads TGTGCCAGCAGTTTGGGACTAGCGGGGGCTGGTGAGCAGTTCTTC. It translates to CASSLGLAGAGEQFF.

The chain uses TRBV19 and TRBJ2-7, with TRBD2 matching over 7 bases. V lost 1 base and J lost 3; bases outside the gene matches: 6. The CDR3 is made up of 15 amino acids. Germline loops: CDR1 LNHDA, CDR2 SQIVND (reference sequence). The CDR3 sequence: CASSIVSAGVYEQYF. Here the CDR3 DNA reads TGTGCCAGTAGTATAGTGTCCGCGGGGGTCTACGAGCAGTACTTC.

The chain uses TRBV4-3 and TRBJ1-4; TRBD1 matches 7 bases. V was pared by 8 bases and J by 2 bases, with 8 bases of the junction left unmatched. Germline CDR1 and CDR2: LGHNA and YSLEER. This CDR3 has 15 residues. The CDR3 here is CASGDQTGTNEKLFF. CDR3 DNA: TGCGCCAGCGGAGACCAGACAGGGACTAATGAAAAACTGTTTTTT.

This clonotype was found a few times. This chain links TRBV7-3 with TRBJ1-1; D is undetermined. From germline, CDR1 is SGHTA and CDR2 FQGTGA. V shed 5 bases and J shed 0 bases, with 10 bases lying between them. The CDR3 is made up of 14 amino acids. DNA for the CDR3: TGTGCCAGCAGCGTTAGTGGGGTGAACACTGAAGCTTTCTTT. As protein: CASSVSGVNTEAFF.